This T cell receptor (beta chain) came from a study of identical twins. TCRdb used MiXCR to reprocess the 5' RACE reads, holding one entry per CDR3 protein. The table shows 450,000 to 600,000 distinct CDR3 sequences, with approximately 20% occurring only once. V was pared by 10 bases and J by 10 bases, with 19 bases between. The CDR3 is made up of 13 amino acids. The germline V gene encodes CDR1 SNHLY and CDR2 FYNNEI. These sequences were also reported in another study, on yellow fever vaccine responses in identical twins.

The rearrangement links TRBV2 to TRBJ1-4; maybe TRBD1 (6 bases). Source material: CD4+ T cells sorted from blood. This sequence was found in a woman in her late teens or twenties in good health. This chain's CDR3 is CAIRDNYRGKLFF. The CDR3, as DNA: TGTGCCATCAGGGACAACTACCGGGGAAAACTGTTTTTT.